This TCR beta chain stems from a study of T cells in localized non-small cell lung cancer. About this clone: Its antigen remains unknown.

TCRdb's table, derived via immunoSEQ multiplex PCR, lists solely in-frame clones and lacks some. The sample has approximately 52,000 clones; 80% to 90% are singletons. Study observations and caveats: Uninvolved adjacent lung showed the highest T cell clonality, exceeding tumor.

With 4 bases removed from V and 2 bases from J, the gap between germline ends came to 9 bases. Germline CDR1 and CDR2: SGHTA and FQGNSA. CDR3 length: 13 amino acids. This material consisted of peripheral blood, taken before any cancer treatment. V and J are TRBV7-2 and TRBJ2-7, with D possibly being TRBD1 or TRBD2 (5 bases each). The TCR comes from a male donor aged 60 or over with stage III squamous cell lung carcinoma. CDR3 amino acids: CASSWDGTYEQYF. Written as DNA, the CDR3 is TGTGCCAGCAGCTGGGACGGAACCTACGAGCAGTACTTC.